This paragraph covers one T cell receptor beta chain sequence. The antigen is unknown. This sample is part of a study of somatic mutations in cytotoxic T cells in rheumatoid arthritis. Here immunoSEQ multiplex PCR was the method, and the copy in TCRdb shows in-frame clones only, minus some. The data hold roughly 9,000 clones, with approximately 71% observed a single time. Germline V gives CDR1 MNHEY, CDR2 SVGAGI. V was cut by 2 bases and J by 5 bases, with 15 bases left in between. This CDR3 region has 15 residues. Among the healthy controls, all of them blood donors, the median age was around 59 years (range about 21-75) and roughly 51% were female. Points from the study as a whole: The CD8+ clonality of rheumatoid arthritis patients increased with age, whereas that of healthy controls did not.

The specimen sequenced was CD8+ T cells sorted from blood. The chain is built from TRBV6-5 and TRBJ1-1, with D unclear. This receptor was taken from a woman aged 50 to 65 in good health. The CDR3: CASSYAIGPRTEAFF. The CDR3 DNA reads TGTGCCAGCAGTTACGCGATTGGGCCAAGGACTGAAGCTTTCTTT.